These T cell receptor beta chains were read from a single sample in a study of blood T cell repertoires in COVID-19. Using immunoSEQ multiplex PCR, the repertoire was profiled, and TCRdb retains in-frame clones only, with some absent. This sample has hundreds of thousands of clones, with 86% found just once. What was sequenced was peripheral blood. These receptors originate from a woman in her thirties with active or convalescent COVID-19. Both conserved end residues are part of each CDR3. The D gene is left open where the match is weak. Not all rows give a size; the values are once, few, many and, for expanded clones, a class.

D: TRBD1
size: NA
V: TRBV7-9
J: TRBJ2-3
CDR3: CASSYGQGGSDTQYF
DNA: TGTGCCAGCAGCTATGGACAGGGGGGTTCAGATACGCAGTATTTT

D: TRBD1
size: NA
V: TRBV7-9
J: TRBJ1-5
CDR3: CASSLVGTDSFGNQPQHF
DNA: TGTGCCAGCAGCTTAGTAGGGACAGATTCGTTTGGCAATCAGCCCCAGCATTTT

D: TRBD2
size: few
V: TRBV7-9
J: TRBJ2-5
CDR3: CASSASGTQETQYF
DNA: TGTGCCAGCAGCGCAAGCGGGACCCAAGAGACCCAGTACTTC

D: TRBD1
size: NA
V: TRBV27
J: TRBJ1-2
CDR3: CASSLGTGQLNYGYTF
DNA: TGTGCCAGCAGCTTAGGGACAGGGCAACTTAACTATGGCTACACCTTC

D: NA
size: NA
V: TRBV6-4
J: TRBJ1-1
CDR3: CASSPQQSNTEAFF
DNA: TGTGCCAGCAGTCCACAACAGAGTAACACTGAAGCTTTCTTT

D: NA
size: NA
V: TRBV5-4
J: TRBJ1-2
CDR3: CASSATVDYGYTF
DNA: TGTGCCAGCAGCGCGACAGTAGACTATGGCTACACCTTC

D: NA
size: NA
V: TRBV6-1
J: TRBJ1-4
CDR3: CASSEDTPGEEKLFF
DNA: TGTGCCAGCAGTGAAGATACACCGGGGGAAGAAAAACTGTTTTTT

D: TRBD2
size: NA
V: TRBV10-1
J: TRBJ2-1
CDR3: CASSESPSGSYNEQFF
DNA: TGCGCCAGCAGTGAGTCTCCTAGCGGCTCCTACAATGAGCAGTTCTTC

D: TRBD2
size: once
V: TRBV28
J: TRBJ2-3
CDR3: CASSLGGLADFPDTQYF
DNA: TGTGCCAGCAGTTTAGGAGGGCTAGCGGATTTCCCGGATACGCAGTATTTT

D: TRBD1
size: NA
V: TRBV24-1
J: TRBJ2-2
CDR3: CATSDPGTGGFAGELFF
DNA: TGTGCCACCAGTGATCCCGGGACAGGGGGCTTCGCCGGGGAGCTGTTTTTT

D: NA
size: NA
V: TRBV30
J: TRBJ1-1
CDR3: CAWSLTDRMNTEAFF
DNA: TGTGCCTGGAGCCTGACGGACAGAATGAACACTGAAGCTTTCTTT

D: TRBD2
size: NA
V: TRBV7-9
J: TRBJ2-2
CDR3: CASSSNDPGGNGELFF
DNA: TGTGCCAGCAGCTCGAATGACCCGGGGGGTAACGGGGAGCTGTTTTTT

D: NA
size: NA
V: TRBV6-5
J: TRBJ2-2
CDR3: CASKPGLNTGELFF
DNA: TGTGCCAGCAAACCGGGACTTAACACCGGGGAGCTGTTTTTT

D: NA
size: NA
V: TRBV4-1
J: TRBJ1-5
CDR3: CASSQGVPSNQPQHF
DNA: TGCGCCAGCAGCCAAGGCGTCCCAAGCAATCAGCCCCAGCATTTT

D: TRBD1
size: NA
V: TRBV11-1
J: TRBJ2-1
CDR3: CASSSDRITYNEQFF
DNA: TGTGCCAGCAGCTCGGACAGGATTACCTACAATGAGCAGTTCTTC

D: TRBD1
size: once
V: TRBV29-1
J: TRBJ2-7
CDR3: CSVEAGQGYYEQYF
DNA: TGCAGCGTTGAAGCCGGACAGGGCTACTACGAGCAGTACTTC